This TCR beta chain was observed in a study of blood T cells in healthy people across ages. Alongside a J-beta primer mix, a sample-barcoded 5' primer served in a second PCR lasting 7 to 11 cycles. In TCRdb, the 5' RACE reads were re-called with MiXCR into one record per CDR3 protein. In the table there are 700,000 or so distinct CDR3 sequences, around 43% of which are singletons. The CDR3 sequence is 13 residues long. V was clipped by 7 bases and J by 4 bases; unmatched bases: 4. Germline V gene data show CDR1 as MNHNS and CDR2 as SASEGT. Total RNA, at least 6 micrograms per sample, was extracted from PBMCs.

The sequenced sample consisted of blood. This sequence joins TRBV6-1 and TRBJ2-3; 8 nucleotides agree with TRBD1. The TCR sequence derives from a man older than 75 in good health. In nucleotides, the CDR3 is TGTGCCAGCAAAGGACAGGGATCAGATACGCAGTATTTT. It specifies CASKGQGSDTQYF.